The clone carrying this T cell receptor (beta chain) was picked up one time. Its specificity is unknown. The data stem from a study of CD8 T cells in ankylosing spondylitis. V lost 8 bases to trimming and J lost 7 bases, with 21 bases between them. The CDR3 contains 14 residues. Per the germline V gene, CDR1 is DFQATT and CDR2 is SNEGSKA (reference sequence). Study-level results: According to the report, clones linked to the disease were significantly enriched in matched synovial fluid samples taken from ankylosing spondylitis patients. Roughly 8 highly homologous variants formed a TCR beta motif that appeared characteristic of ankylosing spondylitis blood. Earlier studies detected some motif variants in reactive arthritis synovial fluid and blood. In peripheral blood, disease-linked CD8+ clones occurred at relatively low frequencies.

Libraries for TCR beta were made by quantitative 5'-RACE with molecular barcodes. TCRdb called the 5' RACE reads again in MiXCR, with one record for every CDR3 protein. Of 800,000 to 900,000 distinct CDR3 sequences in the sample, approximately 12% are singletons; the top ten hold approximately 0.46%. This TCR derives from a male donor with ankylosing spondylitis. The sequenced sample was blood, either unsorted or a sorted T cell fraction (not recorded which). J is TRBJ2-1 and V is TRBV20-1; weak D call: TRBD1 (6 bases). The CDR3 protein is CSPLKRDIENEQFF. DNA of the CDR3: TGCAGTCCTCTGAAGAGGGACATAGAGAATGAGCAGTTCTTC.